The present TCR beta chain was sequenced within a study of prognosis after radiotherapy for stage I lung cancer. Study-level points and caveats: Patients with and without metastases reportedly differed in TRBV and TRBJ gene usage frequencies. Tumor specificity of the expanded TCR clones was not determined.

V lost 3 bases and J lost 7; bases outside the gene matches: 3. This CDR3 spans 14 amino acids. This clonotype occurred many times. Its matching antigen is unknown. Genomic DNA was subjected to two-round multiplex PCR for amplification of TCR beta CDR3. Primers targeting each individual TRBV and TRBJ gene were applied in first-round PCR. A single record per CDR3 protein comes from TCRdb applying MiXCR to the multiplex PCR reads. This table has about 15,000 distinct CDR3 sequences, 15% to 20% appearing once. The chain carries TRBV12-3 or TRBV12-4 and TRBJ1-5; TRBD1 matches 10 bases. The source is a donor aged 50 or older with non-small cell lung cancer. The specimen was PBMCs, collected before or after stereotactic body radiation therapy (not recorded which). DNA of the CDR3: TGTGCCAGCAGTTTCGGACAGGGGGGGCAGCCCCAGCATTTT. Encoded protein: CASSFGQGGQPQHF.